These T cell receptor beta chains were read from a single sample in a study of blood T cells in healthy people across ages. TCRdb called the 5' RACE reads again in MiXCR, with one record for every CDR3 protein. The sample shows 1.5 million to 2 million distinct CDR3 sequences, about two fifths of them seen only once. Specimen: blood. The receptors shown here come from a human donor in good health. CDR3s include the opening cysteine and the closing phenylalanine or tryptophan. D genes are given only for firm matches. The size field is filled for only some rows; it gives once, few, many or a size class.

d_call: TRBD1
v_call: TRBV29-1
clone_size: few
j_call: TRBJ2-3
cdr3_aa: CSVEGGQGTYTDTQYF
cdr3_nt: TGCAGCGTTGAAGGGGGACAGGGGACCTACACAGATACGCAGTATTTT

d_call: -
v_call: TRBV5-8
clone_size: -
j_call: TRBJ1-1
cdr3_aa: CASSLVGRWNTEAFF
cdr3_nt: TGTGCCAGCAGCTTGGTCGGCAGGTGGAACACTGAAGCTTTCTTT

d_call: -
v_call: TRBV7-9
clone_size: -
j_call: TRBJ1-6
cdr3_aa: CASSLEDIPLHF
cdr3_nt: TGTGCCAGCAGCTTAGAGGATATACCCCTCCACTTT

d_call: -
v_call: TRBV5-1
clone_size: few
j_call: TRBJ2-3
cdr3_aa: CASQIAGTTDTQYF
cdr3_nt: TGCGCCAGCCAAATCGCGGGGACGACAGATACGCAGTATTTT

d_call: -
v_call: TRBV12-3/TRBV12-4
clone_size: few
j_call: TRBJ2-3
cdr3_aa: CASSFLPRTLFTDTQYF
cdr3_nt: TGTGCCAGCAGTTTCCTTCCGCGGACCCTGTTCACAGATACGCAGTATTTT

d_call: TRBD2
v_call: TRBV18
clone_size: -
j_call: TRBJ2-3
cdr3_aa: CASSPTLAGTTDTQYF
cdr3_nt: TGTGCCAGCTCACCCACACTAGCGGGGACCACAGATACGCAGTATTTT

d_call: -
v_call: TRBV6-2/TRBV6-3
clone_size: -
j_call: TRBJ2-7
cdr3_aa: CASSREAYEQYF
cdr3_nt: TGTGCCAGCTCGAGGGAGGCCTACGAGCAGTACTTC

d_call: TRBD1
v_call: TRBV12-3/TRBV12-4
clone_size: -
j_call: TRBJ2-5
cdr3_aa: CASSPTGTGGQETPYF
cdr3_nt: TGTGCCAGCAGTCCAACCGGGACAGGGGGCCAAGAGACCCCGTACTTC

d_call: TRBD2
v_call: TRBV5-1
clone_size: -
j_call: TRBJ2-4
cdr3_aa: CASSLAALGLAGGPDKNIQYF
cdr3_nt: TGCGCCAGCAGCTTGGCGGCACTAGGACTAGCGGGGGGGCCGGACAAAAACATTCAGTACTTC

d_call: TRBD1
v_call: TRBV5-1
clone_size: -
j_call: TRBJ2-5
cdr3_aa: CASRDTGGETQYF
cdr3_nt: TGCGCCAGCAGGGATACAGGGGGTGAGACCCAGTACTTC

d_call: -
v_call: TRBV7-9
clone_size: -
j_call: TRBJ2-5
cdr3_aa: CASSPMASGETQYF
cdr3_nt: TGTGCCAGCAGCCCCATGGCCAGTGGGGAGACCCAGTACTTC

d_call: TRBD1
v_call: TRBV7-3
clone_size: -
j_call: TRBJ2-3
cdr3_aa: CASSWTGPFPDTQYF
cdr3_nt: TGTGCCAGCAGCTGGACAGGGCCATTCCCAGATACGCAGTATTTT

d_call: -
v_call: TRBV7-3
clone_size: -
j_call: TRBJ1-2
cdr3_aa: CASSLNRGLNYGYTF
cdr3_nt: TGTGCCAGCAGCTTAAATCGGGGATTAAACTATGGCTACACCTTC

d_call: TRBD2
v_call: TRBV12-3/TRBV12-4
clone_size: -
j_call: TRBJ2-5
cdr3_aa: CASGWGLAIETQYF
cdr3_nt: TGTGCCAGCGGTTGGGGACTAGCAATAGAGACCCAGTACTTC

d_call: TRBD2
v_call: TRBV4-2
clone_size: few
j_call: TRBJ2-2
cdr3_aa: CASSPGPGTSQTNTGELFF
cdr3_nt: TGTGCCAGCAGCCCCGGACCGGGGACTAGCCAAACGAACACCGGGGAGCTGTTTTTT

d_call: -
v_call: TRBV7-2
clone_size: few
j_call: TRBJ2-1
cdr3_aa: CASSPSIVSSYNEQFF
cdr3_nt: TGTGCCAGCAGCCCTTCTATCGTGAGCTCCTACAATGAGCAGTTCTTC

d_call: -
v_call: TRBV11-1
clone_size: few
j_call: TRBJ2-7
cdr3_aa: CASGLTDIHEQYF
cdr3_nt: TGTGCCAGCGGCCTGACAGACATCCACGAGCAGTACTTC

d_call: -
v_call: TRBV5-5
clone_size: -
j_call: TRBJ1-5
cdr3_aa: CASSQRAGIGNQPQHF
cdr3_nt: TGTGCCAGCAGCCAAAGGGCAGGGATTGGCAATCAGCCCCAGCATTTT

d_call: -
v_call: TRBV11-2
clone_size: -
j_call: TRBJ1-5
cdr3_aa: CASSLGLSGGGQPQHF
cdr3_nt: TGTGCCAGCAGCTTAGGGTTATCCGGGGGCGGTCAGCCCCAGCATTTT

d_call: -
v_call: TRBV5-1
clone_size: -
j_call: TRBJ1-1
cdr3_aa: CASSWYSGVLNTEAFF
cdr3_nt: TGCGCCAGCAGCTGGTATAGTGGAGTACTGAACACTGAAGCTTTCTTT